This T cell receptor (beta chain) was identified in a study of blood T cell repertoires in COVID-19 (dated by TCRdb to 2019 to 2021). With respect to the entire study: The collaborator samples originated in the United States, Italy and Spain and spanned the acute and convalescent phases of COVID-19. The samples were drawn from the first 160 participants of the ongoing ImmuneRACE study and from about 1,200 subjects provided by 6 global collaborators. The material from the prospective study consisted of cDNA or gDNA derived from T cells, B-cell-depleted T cells, or PBMCs. Nearly every sample came with metadata listing a de-identified subject ID, COVID-19 status, age in years and sex. Where available, HLA class I and class II types were taken from metadata supplied by the sample provider and were not determined by assay-based typing. The repertoires were made available in a free public database intended to serve as a resource for research on the immune response to SARS-CoV-2. Deeply sampled blood TCRbeta repertoires from subjects exposed to, actively infected with, or recovered from COVID-19 were included in the dataset. General conclusions and limits of the study: Clinical and demographic metadata were provided uncurated, with the amount varying by source and participant.

TCRbeta CDR3 regions were amplified from genomic DNA using the immunoSEQ Assay, a bias-controlled multiplex PCR. On the authors' methods: The number of nucleated cells in each sample was estimated from the amplification of reference gene primers within the assay. To quantify the absolute abundance of each unique TCRbeta CDR3 rearrangement, sequence reads were collapsed and filtered. Productive Simpson clonality was computed per sample as the square root of Simpson's diversity index over productive rearrangements. The source is immuneACCESS, and TCRdb retained only in-frame sequences with V and J called. Part of the clones is not carried over; for the studies checked, unresolved V genes explain less than half of this, and the remainder is unexplained. V, J and clone size reflect that table, while D and trimming were determined from the DNA. The sample yields over 150,000 clones; roughly 87% were counted once. 5.5% to 8.5% of the sample goes to the ten largest clones.

To note about this clone: The clone's antigen remains unknown. Base qualities are missing; no much larger clone stands one base away.

CDR3 length: 15 amino acids, cysteine to phenylalanine. Only the CDR3 part of the read is kept: 45 bases, read in frame from the first base. Trimming removed 0 bases from V and 4 bases from J, leaving 9 bases between the germline ends. Taken from the germline V gene, the CDR1 and CDR2 loops are MNHEY and SVGAGI. Enrolling through a virtual design, the prospective study's participants ranged in age from about 18 to 89 years and lived across some 22 United States geographic areas. In the prospective study, cohorts were assigned on the basis of participant-reported clinical history obtained from a screening survey and a study questionnaire. For ImmuneRACE Cohort 3, a participant was defined as recovered based on two consecutive negative NP/OP PCR tests, clearance by a healthcare professional, or resolution of symptoms. Each participant in the prospective study had whole blood, serum and a nasopharyngeal or oropharyngeal swab collected by mobile phlebotomists. Additional blood draws and questionnaires over an approximately 2-month period could optionally be provided by prospective study participants. Blood samples from the prospective study were shipped frozen or at room temperature prior to DNA extraction.

The receptor comes from a woman in her fifties or sixties who had recovered from COVID-19. This chain is built from TRBV6-5 and TRBJ2-2; no D gene is confidently identified. The sequenced sample was PBMCs or T cells enriched from blood (not recorded which). The nucleotides read TGTGCCAGCAGTTACTCATCCGAGGCCACCGGGGAGCTGTTTTTT. This gives the protein CASSYSSEATGELFF.